This is a list of T cell receptor beta chains from one sample in a study of blood T cell repertoires in COVID-19. Profiling relied on immunoSEQ multiplex PCR, and the TCRdb table lists in-frame clones only, not all of them. The repertoire includes 120,000 to 150,000 clones, under 90% of them detected once, and 8% to 10% sits in the top ten. Sample: peripheral blood. The receptors derive from an elderly woman in a cohort sampled during active or convalescent COVID-19. The CDR3 runs from the conserved cysteine through the conserved F or W. D genes are given only for firm matches.

cdr3_length	v_call	j_call	d_call	cdr3_nt	cdr3_aa
15	TRBV2	TRBJ1-6	TRBD1	TGTGCCAGCAGGGCCTCGGGACAGGTCTCTTCACCCCTCCACTTT	CASRASGQVSSPLHF
14	TRBV5-1	TRBJ2-3	-	TGCGCCAGCAGCTTGGGCGGATACACAGATACGCAGTATTTT	CASSLGGYTDTQYF
13	TRBV30	TRBJ1-5	-	TGTGCCTGGAGTACGAGGGGGTATCAGCCCCAGCATTTT	CAWSTRGYQPQHF
15	TRBV5-4	TRBJ1-3	-	TGTGCCAGCAGCTCAGAAATTTTGTCTGGAAACACCATATATTTT	CASSSEILSGNTIYF
15	TRBV4-1	TRBJ2-3	-	TGCGCCAGCAGCCCCTTCCGGGGGGCCGGAGATACGCAGTATTTT	CASSPFRGAGDTQYF
14	TRBV30	TRBJ2-7	TRBD2	TGTGCCTGGAGTAATAGCGGGGGGTCTCAGGAGCAGTACTTC	CAWSNSGGSQEQYF
13	TRBV29-1	TRBJ1-2	-	TGCAGCGTTGTTTCCCGGGATGTATATGGCTACACCTTC	CSVVSRDVYGYTF
14	TRBV2	TRBJ1-5	TRBD1	TGTGCCAGCAGACCCGGGACAGGGAATCAGCCCCAGCATTTT	CASRPGTGNQPQHF
15	TRBV9	TRBJ1-3	-	TGTGCCAGCACGTTCGGGGGGTCCCCCGGAAACACCATATATTTT	CASTFGGSPGNTIYF
16	TRBV2	TRBJ1-1	TRBD1	TGTGCCAGCACTGGACAGGGAGCTCTCATGAACACTGAAGCTTTCTTT	CASTGQGALMNTEAFF
13	TRBV7-9	TRBJ2-5	TRBD2	TGTGCCAGCAGCCACAGCGGGGGAGAGACCCAGTACTTC	CASSHSGGETQYF
16	TRBV12-5	TRBJ1-6	-	TGTGCTAGTGGTTTGGTACTTAGGGGTTCAAATTCACCCCTCCACTTT	CASGLVLRGSNSPLHF
14	TRBV6-5	TRBJ1-4	-	TGTGCCAGCAGTAAACCCGGGTATAATGAAAAACTGTTTTTT	CASSKPGYNEKLFF
14	TRBV5-1	TRBJ2-1	-	TGCGCCAGCAGCTCGGATACAGTCTACAATGAGCAGTTCTTC	CASSSDTVYNEQFF
18	TRBV24-1	TRBJ2-4	-	TGTGCCACCAGTGAACACCAGGGGATTCAGCCAGGGAAAAACATTCAGTACTTC	CATSEHQGIQPGKNIQYF
15	TRBV6-5	TRBJ1-2	-	TGTGCCAGCAGTTTGACAGTTTTTCCTAACTATGGCTACACCTTC	CASSLTVFPNYGYTF
15	TRBV9	TRBJ2-2	-	TGTGCCAGCAGCGTAGTGACCACGAGCGGCGGGGAGCTGTTTTTT	CASSVVTTSGGELFF
15	TRBV5-1	TRBJ1-1	-	TGCGCCAGCAGCTTACAGACAGGAATGAACACTGAAGCTTTCTTT	CASSLQTGMNTEAFF
16	TRBV18	TRBJ1-1	TRBD1	TGTGCCAGCTCTCCTGGCAGGGGGCGCATGAACACTGAAGCTTTCTTT	CASSPGRGRMNTEAFF
16	TRBV7-3	TRBJ2-3	TRBD2	TGTGCCAGCAGCTTAACGCCTAGCGGGGGAGCAGATACGCAGTATTTT	CASSLTPSGGADTQYF
14	TRBV6-6	TRBJ2-1	-	TGTGCCAGCACTCCAATAACAGGGAGTGGTGAGCAGTTCTTC	CASTPITGSGEQFF
16	TRBV19	TRBJ2-1	TRBD2	TGTGCCAGTAGTAACCCCCGGCGGGGGGATTACAATGAGCAGTTCTTC	CASSNPRRGDYNEQFF
13	TRBV7-6	TRBJ1-6	TRBD1	TGTGCCAGCAGCTTAGACAGGGGTGCACCCCTCCACTTT	CASSLDRGAPLHF
16	TRBV4-2	TRBJ2-3	TRBD2	TGTGCCAGCAGCCAAGAGACTAGCGGGCCAGAGGGTACGCAGTATTTT	CASSQETSGPEGTQYF
15	TRBV5-1	TRBJ2-1	TRBD1	TGCGCCAGCAGCCCTACAGGGGGCTCCTACAATGAGCAGTTCTTC	CASSPTGGSYNEQFF
17	TRBV11-3	TRBJ2-5	TRBD2	TGTGCCAGCAGCTCAACCCCCGGACTAGCGGGGCAAGAGACCCAGTACTTC	CASSSTPGLAGQETQYF
15	TRBV29-1	TRBJ1-5	TRBD1	TGCAGCGTTGTTCTTCAGGGGGGAGGCAATCAGCCCCAGCATTTT	CSVVLQGGGNQPQHF
13	TRBV15	TRBJ2-3	-	TGTGCCACCAGTGACCGGGACACAGATACGCAGTATTTT	CATSDRDTDTQYF
17	TRBV6-2/TRBV6-3	TRBJ2-5	TRBD2	TGTGCCAGCAGCAAAGGGTTATGGGGGGGTTTGGAAGAGACCCAGTACTTC	CASSKGLWGGLEETQYF
13	TRBV19	TRBJ1-2	TRBD1	TGTGCCAGTAGCCCGGGACAGGAGAGAGGCTACACCTTC	CASSPGQERGYTF
15	TRBV9	TRBJ2-3	-	TGTGCCAGCAGCCGAGACGGGGATGGCGCAGATACGCAGTATTTT	CASSRDGDGADTQYF
13	TRBV4-3	TRBJ1-2	-	TGCGCCAGCAGCCCAGCCCTCGGGTTTGGCTACACCTTC	CASSPALGFGYTF
14	TRBV19	TRBJ2-3	-	TGTGCCAGTAGTATTGTAGTTTCCACAGATACGCAGTATTTT	CASSIVVSTDTQYF
17	TRBV5-4	TRBJ1-1	TRBD1	TGTGCCAGCAGCTCTGGGACAGGGGGGATCATGTCTACTGAAGCTTTCTTT	CASSSGTGGIMSTEAFF
12	TRBV29-1	TRBJ1-2	TRBD1	TGCAGCGTTGAGACAGGGGCCAATGGCTACACCTTC	CSVETGANGYTF
13	TRBV19	TRBJ1-2	-	TGTGCCAGTAGTATCGACAGGCAATATGGCTACACCTTC	CASSIDRQYGYTF
15	TRBV9	TRBJ1-4	TRBD1	TGTGCCAGCAGCGCCAGGACAGGGAGGAATGAAAAACTGTTTTTT	CASSARTGRNEKLFF
13	TRBV5-1	TRBJ1-1	-	TGCGCCAGCAGCTCCCAGGGGCACACTGAAGCTTTCTTT	CASSSQGHTEAFF
15	TRBV18	TRBJ1-1	-	TGTGCCAGCTCTGTGGGAGACCTGGGCAACACTGAAGCTTTCTTT	CASSVGDLGNTEAFF
16	TRBV6-5	TRBJ2-7	TRBD1	TGTGCCAGCAGTTACAGTCCCGGGACAGGGTCTTACGAGCAGTACTTC	CASSYSPGTGSYEQYF
17	TRBV7-3	TRBJ2-1	TRBD2	TGTGCCAGCAGCTTAATGGGGACTAGCGGGGGCTACAATGAGCAGTTCTTC	CASSLMGTSGGYNEQFF
18	TRBV28	TRBJ1-3	TRBD1	TGTGCCAGCAGTTTATTCCGGACAGGGGGGAGCTCTGGAAACACCATATATTTT	CASSLFRTGGSSGNTIYF